Sequencing of this T cell receptor (beta chain) was carried out in a study of blood T cell repertoires in COVID-19. Study-wide background: The analysed material was cDNA or gDNA that came from T cells, B-cell-depleted T cells, or PBMCs.

The CDR3 extends over 13 amino acids. Trimming removed 2 bases at V and 9 bases at J, with 11 bases between. CDR1 is SGHAT, CDR2 FQNNGV, per germline. Sequenced by immunoSEQ multiplex PCR; TCRdb stores in-frame clones only, minus some. The repertoire holds some 160,000 clones, just under 80% seen once, with about 6.8% in the top ten. The sample comprised peripheral blood. The clonotype comes from a man in his sixties or seventies with active or convalescent COVID-19. The chain links TRBV11-2 to TRBJ2-1; tentative D call: TRBD1 (5 bases). The CDR3 here is CASSLREGAEQFF. CDR3 DNA: TGTGCCAGCAGCTTAAGGGAAGGGGCTGAGCAGTTCTTC.